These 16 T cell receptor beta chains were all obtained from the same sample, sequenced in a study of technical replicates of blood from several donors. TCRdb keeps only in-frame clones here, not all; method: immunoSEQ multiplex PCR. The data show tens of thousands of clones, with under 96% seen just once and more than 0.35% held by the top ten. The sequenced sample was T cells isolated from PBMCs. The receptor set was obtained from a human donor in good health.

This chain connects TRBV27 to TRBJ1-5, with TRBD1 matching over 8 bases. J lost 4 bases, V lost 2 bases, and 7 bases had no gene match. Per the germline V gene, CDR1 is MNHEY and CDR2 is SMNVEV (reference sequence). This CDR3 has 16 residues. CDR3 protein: CASSLTGQEGNQPQHF. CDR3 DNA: TGTGCCAGCAGTTTAACGGGACAGGAGGGTAATCAGCCCCAGCATTTT.

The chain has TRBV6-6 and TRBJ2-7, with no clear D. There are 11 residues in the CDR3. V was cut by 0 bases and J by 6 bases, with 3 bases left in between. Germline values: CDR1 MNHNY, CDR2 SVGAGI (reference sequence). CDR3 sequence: CASSYSREQYF. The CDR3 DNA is TGTGCCAGCAGTTACTCGCGCGAGCAGTACTTC.

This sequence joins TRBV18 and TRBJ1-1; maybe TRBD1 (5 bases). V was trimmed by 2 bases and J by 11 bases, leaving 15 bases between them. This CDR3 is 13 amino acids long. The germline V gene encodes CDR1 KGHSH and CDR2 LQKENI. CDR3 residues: CASSPGGTLSAFF. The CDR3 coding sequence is TGTGCCAGCTCACCAGGAGGGACCCTTTCGGCTTTCTTT.

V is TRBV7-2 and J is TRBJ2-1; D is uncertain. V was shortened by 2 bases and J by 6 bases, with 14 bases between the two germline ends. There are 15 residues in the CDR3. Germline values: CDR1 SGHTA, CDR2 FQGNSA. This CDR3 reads CASSLFSLPGNEQFF. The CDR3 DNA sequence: TGTGCCAGCAGCTTATTTAGCCTTCCCGGCAATGAGCAGTTCTTC.

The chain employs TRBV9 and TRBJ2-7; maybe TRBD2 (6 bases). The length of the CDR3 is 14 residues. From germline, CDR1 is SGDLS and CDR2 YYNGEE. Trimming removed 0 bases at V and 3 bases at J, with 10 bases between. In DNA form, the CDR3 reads TGTGCCAGCAGCGTAGGTAGTAGCGGCTACGAGCAGTACTTC. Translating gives CASSVGSSGYEQYF.

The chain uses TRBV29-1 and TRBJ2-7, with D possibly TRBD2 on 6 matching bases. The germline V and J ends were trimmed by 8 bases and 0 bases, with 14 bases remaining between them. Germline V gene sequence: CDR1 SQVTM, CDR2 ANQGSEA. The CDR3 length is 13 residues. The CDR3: CSFWGGDSYEQYF. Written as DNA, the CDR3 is TGCAGCTTCTGGGGCGGGGACTCCTACGAGCAGTACTTC.

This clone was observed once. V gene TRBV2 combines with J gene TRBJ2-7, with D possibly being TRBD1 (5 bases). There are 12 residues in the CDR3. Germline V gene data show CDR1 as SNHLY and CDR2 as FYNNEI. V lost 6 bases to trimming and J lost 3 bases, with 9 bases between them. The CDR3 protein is CASSTTGYEQYF. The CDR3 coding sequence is TGTGCCAGCAGCACTACAGGCTACGAGCAGTACTTC.

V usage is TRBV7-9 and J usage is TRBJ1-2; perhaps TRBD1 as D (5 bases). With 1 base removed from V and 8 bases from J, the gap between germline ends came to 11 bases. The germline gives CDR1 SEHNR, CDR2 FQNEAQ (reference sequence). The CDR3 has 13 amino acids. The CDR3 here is CASSLEEGPGYTF. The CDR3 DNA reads TGTGCCAGCAGCTTAGAGGAGGGGCCGGGCTACACCTTC.

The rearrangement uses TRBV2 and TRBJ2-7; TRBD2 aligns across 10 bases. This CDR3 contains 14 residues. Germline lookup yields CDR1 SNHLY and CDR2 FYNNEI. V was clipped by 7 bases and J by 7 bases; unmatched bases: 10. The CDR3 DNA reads TGTGCCAGCACCACTAGCGGGACCCTAGGGGAGCAGTACTTC. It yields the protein CASTTSGTLGEQYF.

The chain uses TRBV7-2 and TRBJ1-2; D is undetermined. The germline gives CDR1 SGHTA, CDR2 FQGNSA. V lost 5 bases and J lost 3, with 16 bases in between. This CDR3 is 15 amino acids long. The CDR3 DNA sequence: TGTGCCAGCAGCCCGGCGGTTGGTTGGGACTATGGCTACACCTTC. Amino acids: CASSPAVGWDYGYTF.

CDR3 residues: CASSVSEREVNIQYF. The CDR3 DNA reads as TGTGCCAGCAGCGTATCGGAGAGAGAGGTAAACATTCAGTACTTC. The chain combines TRBV9 with TRBJ2-4; D is undetermined. CDR3 size: 15 residues. V was shortened by 1 base and J by 6 bases, with 14 bases between the two germline ends. Germline V gene sequence: CDR1 SGDLS, CDR2 YYNGEE. The entire variable domain, with the rest obtained from reference TRBV9 and TRBJ2-4, is as follows: DSGVTQTPKHLITATGQRVTLRCSPRSGDLSVYWYQQSLDQGLQFLIQYYNGEERAKGNILERFSAQQFPDLHSELNLSSLELGDSALYFCASSVSEREVNIQYFGAGTRLSVL.

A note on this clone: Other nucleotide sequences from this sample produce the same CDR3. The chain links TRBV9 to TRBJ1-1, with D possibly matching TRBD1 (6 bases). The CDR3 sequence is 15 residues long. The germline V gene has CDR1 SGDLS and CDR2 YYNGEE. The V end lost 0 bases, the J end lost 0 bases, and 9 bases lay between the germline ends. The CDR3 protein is CASSVEGGMNTEAFF. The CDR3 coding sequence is TGTGCCAGCAGCGTAGAAGGGGGTATGAACACTGAAGCTTTCTTT.

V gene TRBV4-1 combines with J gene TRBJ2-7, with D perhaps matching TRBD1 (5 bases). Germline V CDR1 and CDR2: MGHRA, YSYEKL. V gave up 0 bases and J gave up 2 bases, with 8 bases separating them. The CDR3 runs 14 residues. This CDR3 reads CASSQEPGPYEQYF. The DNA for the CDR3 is TGCGCCAGCAGCCAAGAGCCAGGGCCCTACGAGCAGTACTTC.

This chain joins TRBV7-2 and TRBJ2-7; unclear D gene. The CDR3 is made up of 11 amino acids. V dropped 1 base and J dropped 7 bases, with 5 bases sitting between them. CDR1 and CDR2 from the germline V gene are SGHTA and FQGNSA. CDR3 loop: CASSLVREQYF. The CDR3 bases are TGTGCCAGCAGCTTAGTTCGGGAGCAGTACTTC.

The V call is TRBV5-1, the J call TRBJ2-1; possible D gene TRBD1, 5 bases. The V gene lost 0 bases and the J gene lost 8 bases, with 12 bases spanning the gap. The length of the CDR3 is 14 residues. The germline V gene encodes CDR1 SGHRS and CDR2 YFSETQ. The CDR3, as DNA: TGCGCCAGCAGCTTGGACTCAGGGCGCGATGAGCAGTTCTTC. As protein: CASSLDSGRDEQFF.

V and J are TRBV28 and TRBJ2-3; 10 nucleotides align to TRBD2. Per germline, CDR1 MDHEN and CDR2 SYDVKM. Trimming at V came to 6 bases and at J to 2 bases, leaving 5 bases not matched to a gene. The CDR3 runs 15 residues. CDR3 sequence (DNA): TGTGCCAGCAGCCTCCTAGCGGGGGTCACAGATACGCAGTATTTT. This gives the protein CASSLLAGVTDTQYF.